A selection of T cell receptor beta chains follows, all from one sample in a study of blood T cell repertoires in COVID-19. Measured with immunoSEQ multiplex PCR; TCRdb has only the in-frame clones, and not every one. The sample has hundreds of thousands of clones, 86% seen once. Sequencing input: peripheral blood. Every receptor here comes from a woman in her twenties or thirties who had recovered from COVID-19. Both conserved end residues are part of each CDR3. The D gene is left open where the match is weak. Not every row has a clone size; where given, it reads once, few, many or a size class.

d_gene: -; v_gene: TRBV2; j_gene: TRBJ1-6; abundance: -; CDR3aa: CASSISPLHF; CDR3nt: TGTGCCAGCAGTATATCACCCCTCCACTTT
d_gene: -; v_gene: TRBV6-5; j_gene: TRBJ1-2; abundance: few; CDR3aa: CASRTGTRSYGYTF; CDR3nt: TGTGCCAGCAGAACCGGGACACGATCCTATGGCTACACCTTC
d_gene: -; v_gene: TRBV4-3; j_gene: TRBJ1-3; abundance: few; CDR3aa: CASSPKAEDSGNTIYF; CDR3nt: TGCGCCAGCAGCCCCAAGGCGGAGGATTCAGGAAACACCATATATTTT
d_gene: TRBD1; v_gene: TRBV7-8; j_gene: TRBJ2-1; abundance: -; CDR3aa: CASSLLPITGGSYNEQFF; CDR3nt: TGTGCCAGCAGCCTCCTCCCCATAACAGGGGGGTCCTACAATGAGCAGTTCTTC
d_gene: -; v_gene: TRBV3-1/TRBV3-2; j_gene: TRBJ2-1; abundance: -; CDR3aa: CASSQVTGPREQFF; CDR3nt: TGTGCCAGCAGCCAAGTCACAGGGCCCAGGGAGCAGTTCTTC
d_gene: -; v_gene: TRBV20-1; j_gene: TRBJ2-7; abundance: -; CDR3aa: CSASRTREQYF; CDR3nt: TGCAGTGCTAGTCGCACGCGCGAGCAGTACTTC
d_gene: -; v_gene: TRBV7-9; j_gene: TRBJ2-7; abundance: -; CDR3aa: CASSSGFSYEQYF; CDR3nt: TGTGCCAGCAGCTCAGGGTTTTCCTACGAGCAGTACTTC
d_gene: TRBD1; v_gene: TRBV28; j_gene: TRBJ2-7; abundance: -; CDR3aa: CASSRSDRGREQYF; CDR3nt: TGTGCCAGCAGTAGATCTGACAGGGGGAGGGAGCAGTACTTC
d_gene: TRBD2; v_gene: TRBV6-5; j_gene: TRBJ2-1; abundance: -; CDR3aa: CASGEGLDMDEQFF; CDR3nt: TGTGCCAGCGGGGAGGGACTAGACATGGATGAGCAGTTCTTC
d_gene: -; v_gene: TRBV15; j_gene: TRBJ2-5; abundance: -; CDR3aa: CATSRGAGYQETQYF; CDR3nt: TGTGCCACCAGCAGAGGGGCGGGATACCAAGAGACCCAGTACTTC
d_gene: TRBD1; v_gene: TRBV5-6; j_gene: TRBJ1-2; abundance: -; CDR3aa: CASQRRQGGIYGYTF; CDR3nt: TGTGCCAGCCAAAGACGGCAGGGGGGTATCTATGGCTACACCTTC
d_gene: TRBD2; v_gene: TRBV10-3; j_gene: TRBJ2-3; abundance: -; CDR3aa: CAITPGLAGNTDTQYF; CDR3nt: TGTGCCATCACCCCTGGACTAGCGGGAAACACAGATACGCAGTATTTT
d_gene: -; v_gene: TRBV6-5; j_gene: TRBJ1-5; abundance: -; CDR3aa: CASRRQRNQPQHF; CDR3nt: TGTGCCAGCCGAAGACAGCGTAATCAGCCCCAGCATTTT
d_gene: -; v_gene: TRBV7-2; j_gene: TRBJ1-5; abundance: -; CDR3aa: CASSLTTGKQPQHF; CDR3nt: TGTGCCAGCAGCTTAACGACGGGGAAACAGCCCCAGCATTTT
d_gene: TRBD1; v_gene: TRBV27; j_gene: TRBJ2-3; abundance: -; CDR3aa: CASSLPSGTGATDTQYF; CDR3nt: TGTGCCAGCAGTTTACCCTCGGGGACAGGCGCCACAGATACGCAGTATTTT
d_gene: TRBD1; v_gene: TRBV5-5; j_gene: TRBJ2-2; abundance: -; CDR3aa: CASTQYPGQGATGELFF; CDR3nt: TGTGCCAGCACCCAATATCCGGGTCAGGGGGCAACCGGGGAGCTGTTTTTT
d_gene: -; v_gene: TRBV27; j_gene: TRBJ2-2; abundance: -; CDR3aa: CASSFLTRGGNTGELFF; CDR3nt: TGTGCCAGCAGTTTCCTGACTAGGGGAGGGAACACCGGGGAGCTGTTTTTT
d_gene: -; v_gene: TRBV3-1/TRBV3-2; j_gene: TRBJ1-1; abundance: -; CDR3aa: CASSQEGGGTEAFF; CDR3nt: TGTGCCAGCAGCCAAGAGGGTGGAGGGACTGAAGCTTTCTTT